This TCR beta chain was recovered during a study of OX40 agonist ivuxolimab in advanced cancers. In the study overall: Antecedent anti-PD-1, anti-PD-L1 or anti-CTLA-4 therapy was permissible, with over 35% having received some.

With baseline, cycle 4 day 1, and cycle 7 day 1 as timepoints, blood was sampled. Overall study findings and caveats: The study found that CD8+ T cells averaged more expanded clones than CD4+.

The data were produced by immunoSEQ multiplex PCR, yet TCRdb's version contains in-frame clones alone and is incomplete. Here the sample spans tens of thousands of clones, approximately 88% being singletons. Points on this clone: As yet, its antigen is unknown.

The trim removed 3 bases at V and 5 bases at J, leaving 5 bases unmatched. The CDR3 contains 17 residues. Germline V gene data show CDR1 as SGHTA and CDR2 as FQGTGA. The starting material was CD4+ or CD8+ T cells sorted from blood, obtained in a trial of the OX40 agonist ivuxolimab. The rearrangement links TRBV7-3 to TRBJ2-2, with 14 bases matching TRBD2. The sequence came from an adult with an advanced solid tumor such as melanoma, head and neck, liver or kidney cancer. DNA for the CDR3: TGTGCCAGCAGCTTCGGGACTAGCGGGAGAGGTACCGGGGAGCTGTTTTTT. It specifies CASSFGTSGRGTGELFF.